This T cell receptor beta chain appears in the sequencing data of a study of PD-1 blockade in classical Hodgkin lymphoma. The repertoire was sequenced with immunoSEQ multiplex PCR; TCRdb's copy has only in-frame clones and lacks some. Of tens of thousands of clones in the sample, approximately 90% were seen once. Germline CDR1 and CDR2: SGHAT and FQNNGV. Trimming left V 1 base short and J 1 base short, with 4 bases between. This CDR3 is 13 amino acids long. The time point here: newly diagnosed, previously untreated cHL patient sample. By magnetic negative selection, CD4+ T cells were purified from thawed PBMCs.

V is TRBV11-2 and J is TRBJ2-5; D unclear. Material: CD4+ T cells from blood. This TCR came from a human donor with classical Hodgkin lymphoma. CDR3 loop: CASSLGGQETQYF. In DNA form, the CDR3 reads TGTGCCAGCAGCTTAGGGGGCCAAGAGACCCAGTACTTC.